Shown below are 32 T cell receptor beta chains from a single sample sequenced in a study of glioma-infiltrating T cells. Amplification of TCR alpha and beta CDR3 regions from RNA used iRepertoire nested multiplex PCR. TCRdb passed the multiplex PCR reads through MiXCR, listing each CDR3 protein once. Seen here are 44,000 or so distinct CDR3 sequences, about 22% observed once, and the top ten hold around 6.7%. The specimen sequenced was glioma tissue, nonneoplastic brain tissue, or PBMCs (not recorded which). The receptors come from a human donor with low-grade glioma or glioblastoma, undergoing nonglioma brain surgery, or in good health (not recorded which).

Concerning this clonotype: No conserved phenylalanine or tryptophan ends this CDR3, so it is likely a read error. This CDR3 is CASSYQEGGGGPLHS. The CDR3 coding sequence is TGTGCCAGCAGTTACCAAGAGGGGGGGGGGGGACCCCTCCACTCT. The chain couples TRBV6-6 to TRBJ1-6, with D maybe TRBD1 (6 bases). V lost 2 bases and J lost 12, with 17 bases in between. Germline V CDR1 and CDR2: MNHNY, SVGAGI (reference sequence). This CDR3 spans 15 amino acids.

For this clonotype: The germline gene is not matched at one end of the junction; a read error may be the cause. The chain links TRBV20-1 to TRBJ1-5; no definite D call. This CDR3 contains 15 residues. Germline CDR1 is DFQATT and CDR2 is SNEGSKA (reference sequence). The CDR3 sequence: CRASNLQEAHQPQHF. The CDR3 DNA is TGCCGTGCCAGCAACCTTCAGGAGGCCCATCAGCCCCAGCATTTT.

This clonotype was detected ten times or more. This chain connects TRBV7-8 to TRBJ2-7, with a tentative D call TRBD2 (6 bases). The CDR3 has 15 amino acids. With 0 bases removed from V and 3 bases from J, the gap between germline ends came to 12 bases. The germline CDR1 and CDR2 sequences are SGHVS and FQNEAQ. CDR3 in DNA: TGTGCCAGCAGCTTAGCCGGGACTGCCAGCTACGAGCAGTACGTC. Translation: CASSLAGTASYEQYV.

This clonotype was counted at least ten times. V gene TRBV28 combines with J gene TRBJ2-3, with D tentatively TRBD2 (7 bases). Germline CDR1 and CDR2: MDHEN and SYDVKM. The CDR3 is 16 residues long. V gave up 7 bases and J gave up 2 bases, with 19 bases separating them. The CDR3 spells CASNPLRGAYTDTQYF. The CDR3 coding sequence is TGTGCCAGCAACCCATTACGGGGGGCCTACACAGATACGCAGTATTTT.

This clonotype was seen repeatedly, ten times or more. The CDR3 is CASSQEAYSGNTIYF. CDR3 DNA: TGCGCCAGCAGCCAAGAGGCATACTCTGGAAACACCATATATTTT. The chain recombines TRBV4-1 with TRBJ1-3, with D unclear. Germline lookup yields CDR1 MGHRA and CDR2 YSYEKL. V was clipped by 0 bases and J by 0 bases, with 6 bases between them. The CDR3 is 15 residues long.

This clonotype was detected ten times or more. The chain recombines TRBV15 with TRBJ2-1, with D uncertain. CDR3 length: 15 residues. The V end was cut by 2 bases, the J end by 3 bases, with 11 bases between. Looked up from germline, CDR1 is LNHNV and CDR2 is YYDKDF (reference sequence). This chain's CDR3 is CATSRPAAVYNEQFF. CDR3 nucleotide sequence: TGTGCCACCAGCAGACCCGCGGCTGTCTACAATGAGCAGTTCTTC. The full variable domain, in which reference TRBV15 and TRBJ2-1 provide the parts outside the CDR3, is DAMVIQNPRYQVTQFGKPVTLSCSQTLNHNVMYWYQQKSSQAPKLLFHYYDKDFNNEADTPDNFQSRRPNTSFCFLDIRSPGLGDTAMYLCATSRPAAVYNEQFFGPGTRLTVL.

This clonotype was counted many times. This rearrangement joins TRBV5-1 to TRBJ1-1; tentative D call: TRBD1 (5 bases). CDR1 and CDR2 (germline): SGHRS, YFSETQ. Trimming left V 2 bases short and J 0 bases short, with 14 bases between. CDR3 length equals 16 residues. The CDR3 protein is CASSFGDSYMNTEAFF. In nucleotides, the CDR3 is TGCGCCAGCAGCTTCGGAGACAGCTACATGAACACTGAAGCTTTCTTT.

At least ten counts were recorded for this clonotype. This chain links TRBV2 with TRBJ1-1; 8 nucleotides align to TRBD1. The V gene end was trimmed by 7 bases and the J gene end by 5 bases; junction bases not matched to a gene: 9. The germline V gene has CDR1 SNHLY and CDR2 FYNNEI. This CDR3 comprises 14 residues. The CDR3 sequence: CASIWPGQDTEAFF. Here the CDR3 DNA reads TGTGCCAGCATCTGGCCGGGACAGGATACTGAAGCTTTCTTT.

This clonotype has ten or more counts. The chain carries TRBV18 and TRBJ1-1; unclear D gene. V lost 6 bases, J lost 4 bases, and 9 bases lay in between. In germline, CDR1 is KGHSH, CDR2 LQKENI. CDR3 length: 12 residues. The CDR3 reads CASSPTSTEAFF. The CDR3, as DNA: TGTGCCAGCTCCCCAACTAGCACTGAAGCTTTCTTT.

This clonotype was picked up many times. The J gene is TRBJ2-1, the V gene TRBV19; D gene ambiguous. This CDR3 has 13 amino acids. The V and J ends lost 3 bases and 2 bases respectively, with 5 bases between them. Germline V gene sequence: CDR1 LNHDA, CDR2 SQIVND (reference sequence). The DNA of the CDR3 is TGTGCCAGTAGTATCGGAACCTACAATGAGCAGTTCTTC. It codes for CASSIGTYNEQFF.

CDR3 region: CASSPGASTDAQYF. CDR3 bases: TGTGCCAGCAGCCCGGGGGCCAGTACAGATGCTCAGTATTTT. The chain employs TRBV11-2 and TRBJ2-3; tentatively, D is TRBD1 or TRBD2 (6 bases each). The CDR3 totals 14 residues. V was shortened by 5 bases and J by 12 bases, with 21 bases between the two germline ends. The V gene's germline CDR1 is SGHAT and CDR2 FQNNGV.

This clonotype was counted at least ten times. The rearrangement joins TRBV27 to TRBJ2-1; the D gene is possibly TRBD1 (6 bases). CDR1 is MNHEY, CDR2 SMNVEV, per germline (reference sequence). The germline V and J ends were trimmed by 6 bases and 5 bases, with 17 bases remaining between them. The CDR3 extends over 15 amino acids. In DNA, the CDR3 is TGTGCCAGCAGATCCTCAGGGGCCGGAAACAATGAGCAGTTCTTC. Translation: CASRSSGAGNNEQFF.

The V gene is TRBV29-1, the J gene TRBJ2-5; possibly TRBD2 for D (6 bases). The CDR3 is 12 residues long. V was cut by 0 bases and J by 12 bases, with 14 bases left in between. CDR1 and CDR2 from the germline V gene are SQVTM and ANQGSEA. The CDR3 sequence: CSVEDSGLSEYF. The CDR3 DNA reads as TGCAGCGTTGAAGATTCGGGACTTTCAGAGTACTTC.

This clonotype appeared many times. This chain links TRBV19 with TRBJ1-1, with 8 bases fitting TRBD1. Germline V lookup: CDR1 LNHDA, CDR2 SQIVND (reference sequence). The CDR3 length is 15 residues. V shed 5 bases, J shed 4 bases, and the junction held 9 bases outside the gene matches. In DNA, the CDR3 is TGTGCCAGTAGTTCTCAGGGGACAGGAGTCACTGAAGCTTTCTTT. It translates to CASSSQGTGVTEAFF.

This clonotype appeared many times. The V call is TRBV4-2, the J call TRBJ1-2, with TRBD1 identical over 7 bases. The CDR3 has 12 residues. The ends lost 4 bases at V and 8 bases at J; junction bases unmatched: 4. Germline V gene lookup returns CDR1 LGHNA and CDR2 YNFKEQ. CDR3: CASSPQGGGYTF. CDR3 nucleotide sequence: TGTGCCAGCAGCCCCCAGGGGGGAGGCTACACCTTC.

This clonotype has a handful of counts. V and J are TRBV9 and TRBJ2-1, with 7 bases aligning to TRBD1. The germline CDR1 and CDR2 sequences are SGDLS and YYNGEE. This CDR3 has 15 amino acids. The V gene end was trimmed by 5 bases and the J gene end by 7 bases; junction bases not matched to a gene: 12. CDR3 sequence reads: CASSTGTDLGNEQFF. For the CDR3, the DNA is TGTGCCAGCAGTACCGGGACAGACCTTGGTAATGAGCAGTTCTTC.

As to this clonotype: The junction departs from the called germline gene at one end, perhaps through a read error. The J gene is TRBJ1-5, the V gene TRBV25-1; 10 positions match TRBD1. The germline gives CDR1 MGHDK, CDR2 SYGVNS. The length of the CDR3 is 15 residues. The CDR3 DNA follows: TGTGCCTGCAGGGGACAGGGGAAGGGTAATCAGCCCCAGCACTTT. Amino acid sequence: CACRGQGKGNQPQHF.

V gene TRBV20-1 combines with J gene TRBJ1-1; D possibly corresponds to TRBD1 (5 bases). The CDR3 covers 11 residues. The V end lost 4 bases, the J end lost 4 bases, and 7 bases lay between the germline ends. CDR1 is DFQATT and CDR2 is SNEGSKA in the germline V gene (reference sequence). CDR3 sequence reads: CSATGTTEAFF. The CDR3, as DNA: TGCAGTGCTACCGGGACCACTGAAGCTTTCTTT.

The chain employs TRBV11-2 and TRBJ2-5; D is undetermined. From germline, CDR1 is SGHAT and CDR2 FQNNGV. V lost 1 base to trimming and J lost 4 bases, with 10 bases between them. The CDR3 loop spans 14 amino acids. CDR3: CASSLGLGGETQYF. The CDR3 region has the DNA TGTGCCAGCAGCTTAGGGCTAGGCGGAGAGACCCAGTACTTC.

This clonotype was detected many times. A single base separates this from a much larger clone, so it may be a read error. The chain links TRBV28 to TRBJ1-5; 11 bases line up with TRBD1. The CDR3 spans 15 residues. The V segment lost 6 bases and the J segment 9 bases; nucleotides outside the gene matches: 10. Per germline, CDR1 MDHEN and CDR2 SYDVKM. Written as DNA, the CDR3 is TGTGCCAGCAGCAAGCGGGGACAGGGGGTTCGGCCCCAGCATTTT. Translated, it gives CASSKRGQGVRPQHF. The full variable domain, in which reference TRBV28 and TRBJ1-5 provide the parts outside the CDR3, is DVKVTQSSRYLVKRTGEKVFLECVQDMDHENMFWYRQDPGLGLRLIYFSYDVKMKEKGDIPEGYSVSREKKERFSLILESASTNQTSMYLCASSKRGQGVRPQHFGDGTRLSIL.

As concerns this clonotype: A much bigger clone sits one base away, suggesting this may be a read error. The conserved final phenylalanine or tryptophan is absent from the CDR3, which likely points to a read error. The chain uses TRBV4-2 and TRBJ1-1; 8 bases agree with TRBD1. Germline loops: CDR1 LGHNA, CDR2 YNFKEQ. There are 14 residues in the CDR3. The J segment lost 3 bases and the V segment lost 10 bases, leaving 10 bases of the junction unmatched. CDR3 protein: CATGDRGGDTEAFL. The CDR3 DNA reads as TGTGCCACAGGAGACAGGGGAGGGGACACTGAAGCTTTCCTT.

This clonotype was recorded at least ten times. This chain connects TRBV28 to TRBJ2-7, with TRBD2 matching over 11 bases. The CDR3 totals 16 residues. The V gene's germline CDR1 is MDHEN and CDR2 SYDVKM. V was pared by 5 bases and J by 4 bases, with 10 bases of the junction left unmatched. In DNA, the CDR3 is TGTGCCAGCAGTCACCTCCGGACTAGCGGGTTTTACGAGCAGTACGTC. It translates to CASSHLRTSGFYEQYV.

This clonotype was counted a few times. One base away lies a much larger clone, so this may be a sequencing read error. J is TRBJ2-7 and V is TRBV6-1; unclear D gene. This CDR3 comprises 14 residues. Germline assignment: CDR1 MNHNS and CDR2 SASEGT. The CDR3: CAGSEGLFSYEQYF. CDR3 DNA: TGTGCCGGCAGTGAAGGTCTCTTTTCCTACGAGCAGTACTTC.

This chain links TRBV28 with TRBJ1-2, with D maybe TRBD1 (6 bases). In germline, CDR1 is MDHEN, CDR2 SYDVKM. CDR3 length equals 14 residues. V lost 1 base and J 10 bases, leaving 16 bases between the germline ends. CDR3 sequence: CASSLYLGGYNYTF. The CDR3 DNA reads TGTGCCAGCAGTTTATATTTGGGGGGCTATAACTACACCTTC.

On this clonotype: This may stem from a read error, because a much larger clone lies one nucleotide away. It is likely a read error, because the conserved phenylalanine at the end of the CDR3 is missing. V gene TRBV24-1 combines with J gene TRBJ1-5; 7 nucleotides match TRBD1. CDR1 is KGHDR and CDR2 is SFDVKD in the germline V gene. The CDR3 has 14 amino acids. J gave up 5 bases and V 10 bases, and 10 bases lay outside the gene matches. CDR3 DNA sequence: TGTGCCACGGGAGGGGACAGATCCGATCAGCCCCAGCATCTT. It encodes CATGGDRSDQPQHL.

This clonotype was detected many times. This CDR3 reads CASSSLRGGVSAQHF. In nucleotides, the CDR3 is TGTGCCAGCAGCTCTCTGCGGGGAGGAGTTTCGGCCCAGCATTTT. The chain links TRBV28 to TRBJ1-5; D is uncertain. CDR3 length: 15 residues. CDR1 MDHEN and CDR2 SYDVKM come from the germline V gene. V lost 6 bases and J 11 bases, leaving 23 bases between the germline ends.

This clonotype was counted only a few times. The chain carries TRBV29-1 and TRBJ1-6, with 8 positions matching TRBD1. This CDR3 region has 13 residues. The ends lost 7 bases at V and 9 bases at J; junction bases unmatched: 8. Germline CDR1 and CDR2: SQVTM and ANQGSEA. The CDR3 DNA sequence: TGCAGCGCCCAGACAGGGGCTGGTTCACCCCTCCACTTT. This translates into CSAQTGAGSPLHF.

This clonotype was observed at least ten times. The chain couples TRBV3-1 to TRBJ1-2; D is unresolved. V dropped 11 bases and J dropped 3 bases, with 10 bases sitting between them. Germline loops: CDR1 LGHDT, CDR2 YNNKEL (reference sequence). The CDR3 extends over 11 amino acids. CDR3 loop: CAAFGHYGYTF. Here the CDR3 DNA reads TGTGCCGCCTTCGGGCACTATGGCTACACCTTC.

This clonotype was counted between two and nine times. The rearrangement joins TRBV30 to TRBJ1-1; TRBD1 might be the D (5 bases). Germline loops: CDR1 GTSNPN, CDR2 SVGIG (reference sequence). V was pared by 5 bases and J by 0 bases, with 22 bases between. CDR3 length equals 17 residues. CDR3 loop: CAWLNSPGGPLNTEAFF. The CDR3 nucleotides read TGTGCCTGGCTCAACTCTCCGGGGGGTCCTCTGAACACTGAAGCTTTCTTT.

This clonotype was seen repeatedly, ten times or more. CDR3 nucleotide sequence: TGTGCCAGCTCGCCTGGAGAAGAGCAGTACTTC. Residues: CASSPGEEQYF. The chain recombines TRBV18 with TRBJ2-7; D remains ambiguous. Deletions cut 6 bases from V and 7 bases from J, with 10 bases between. Germline-derived CDR1 and CDR2 are KGHSH and LQKENI. The CDR3 contains 11 residues.

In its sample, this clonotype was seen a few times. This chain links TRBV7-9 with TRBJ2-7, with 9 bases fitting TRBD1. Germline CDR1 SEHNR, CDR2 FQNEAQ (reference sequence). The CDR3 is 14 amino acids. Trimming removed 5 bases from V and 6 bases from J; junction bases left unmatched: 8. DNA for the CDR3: TGTGCCAGCAGCCCGCGGACAGGGGTGGGCGAGCAGTACTTC. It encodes CASSPRTGVGEQYF.

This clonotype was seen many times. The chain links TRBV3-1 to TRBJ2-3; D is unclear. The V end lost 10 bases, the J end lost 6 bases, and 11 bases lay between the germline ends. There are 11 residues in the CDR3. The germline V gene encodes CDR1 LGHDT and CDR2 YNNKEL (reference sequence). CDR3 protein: CATATRDTQYF. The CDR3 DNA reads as TGTGCCACCGCTACAAGGGATACGCAGTATTTT.